These T cell receptor beta chains were read from a single sample in a study of blood T cell repertoires in COVID-19. The data were produced by immunoSEQ multiplex PCR, yet TCRdb's version contains in-frame clones alone and is incomplete. The table shows over 250,000 clones, with roughly 90% occurring only once. Sample: PBMCs or T cells enriched from blood (not recorded which). These receptors were taken from a woman between 55 and 75 years old who had recovered from COVID-19. Each CDR3 is given with its conserved first and last residue. D genes are given only for firm matches.

j_gene	v_gene	d_gene	CDR3nt	CDR3aa
TRBJ2-7	TRBV11-3	TRBD1	TGTGCCAGCAGCTTAATGAGGAACGCGCCAGGGGGCTCCTACGAGCAGTACTTC	CASSLMRNAPGGSYEQYF
TRBJ2-5	TRBV5-6	-	TGTGCCAGCACACTACCGGGATCGAGGGAGACCCAGTACTTC	CASTLPGSRETQYF
TRBJ2-7	TRBV28	-	TGTGCCAGCAATTTAGGGGCTTACGAGCAGTACTTC	CASNLGAYEQYF
TRBJ1-5	TRBV19	-	TGTGCCAGTACGTCGGTGGGGACACAATGGCAGCCCCAGCATTTT	CASTSVGTQWQPQHF
TRBJ2-1	TRBV7-9	TRBD2	TGTGCCAGCAGTCCCGCCGGGGGGGTCCTATACAATGAGCAGTTCTTC	CASSPAGGVLYNEQFF
TRBJ1-5	TRBV15	-	TGTGCCACCAGCAGAGATCTAGCAGGAGAACAGCCCCAGCATTTT	CATSRDLAGEQPQHF
TRBJ2-7	TRBV24-1	TRBD1	TGTGCCACCAGTGAGGACAGGACCCCCTACGAGCAGTACTTC	CATSEDRTPYEQYF
TRBJ1-5	TRBV19	TRBD1	TGTGCCAGTAGTCCATTTAAGGGGGCGAGCAATCAGCCCCAGCATTTT	CASSPFKGASNQPQHF
TRBJ1-4	TRBV7-9	TRBD1	TGTGCCAGCAGCCCCGGGACAGTAAATGAAAAACTGTTTTTT	CASSPGTVNEKLFF
TRBJ2-7	TRBV27	TRBD1	TGTGCCAGCAGGCATGGACAGGGCAGGGACGAGCAGTACTTC	CASRHGQGRDEQYF
TRBJ1-4	TRBV5-1	TRBD1	TGCGCCAGCAGCTCGAGGACAGGGGGCGGTGAAAAACTGTTTTTT	CASSSRTGGGEKLFF
TRBJ2-3	TRBV2	TRBD2	TGTGCCGGGGGGACTAGCGGGGCCAGGGATACGCAGTATTTT	CAGGTSGARDTQYF
TRBJ2-7	TRBV6-1	-	TGTGCCAGCAGTGAATTGGCCCGGGGTGGCGAGCAGTACTTC	CASSELARGGEQYF
TRBJ2-3	TRBV9	-	TGTGCCAGCAGCGTTGGTGGACTCCTCACAGATACGCAGTATTTT	CASSVGGLLTDTQYF
TRBJ2-3	TRBV21-1	-	TGTGCCAGCAGCAAAGAGCCACTAGCGGGAGATGGTCGGGGCACAGATACGCAGTATTTT	CASSKEPLAGDGRGTDTQYF
TRBJ1-2	TRBV19	-	TGTGCCAGTAGTATAGGCAGGGTGAACTATGGCTACACCTTC	CASSIGRVNYGYTF
TRBJ1-5	TRBV5-1	-	TGCGCCAGCAGCTTGGGGGAGGGGGGCAATCAGCCCCAGCATTTT	CASSLGEGGNQPQHF
TRBJ1-2	TRBV7-2	-	TGTGCCAGCAGCCAATGGCAGGGTACTAACTATGGCTACACCTTC	CASSQWQGTNYGYTF
TRBJ1-1	TRBV18	-	TGTGCCAGCTCACCACCCAGGGATAGCACTGAAGCTTTCTTT	CASSPPRDSTEAFF
TRBJ2-7	TRBV5-1	TRBD1	TGCGCCAGCAGCTTGGCCTACGGACAGGGTCCCCAGTACGAGCAGTACTTC	CASSLAYGQGPQYEQYF
TRBJ1-1	TRBV19	-	TGTGCCAGTAGTCTCCGACAGACGGGCACTGAAGCTTTCTTT	CASSLRQTGTEAFF
TRBJ2-7	TRBV6-5	-	TGTGCCAGCACCCCCAGTGACCGGGGCGAGCAGTACTTC	CASTPSDRGEQYF